The clone carrying this TCR beta chain has a count of ten or more. Its target is not known. Diagnosing involved the use of clinical symptoms, serum thyroxine and TRAb, thyroid ultrasound and orbital computed tomography. The data are from a study of T cells in Graves' hyperthyroidism and ophthalmopathy. Researchers amplified the TCR beta CDR3 regions from RNA transcripts. First-round RT-PCR of the TCR CDR3 relied on the HTBI primer set. TCRdb fed the multiplex PCR reads into MiXCR, producing one record per CDR3 protein. The table shows nearly 750,000 distinct CDR3 sequences, with roughly a third occurring only once. V trimming: 1 base; J trimming: 6 bases; junction bases outside the gene matches: 4. The CDR3 contains 15 residues. Germline assignment: CDR1 DFQATT and CDR2 SNEGSKA (reference sequence). Study findings and constraints: In the blood, most expanded thyroid clonotypes above 0.001 appeared as well.

This chain joins TRBV20-1 and TRBJ2-2; TRBD1 matches 11 bases. The sequencing sample was made of blood. This clonotype was obtained from a woman in her forties with Graves' hyperthyroidism. CDR3 sequence (DNA): TGCAGTGCTAGAGGGACAGGGGGCTATCCCGGGGAGCTGTTTTTT. Its translation: CSARGTGGYPGELFF.